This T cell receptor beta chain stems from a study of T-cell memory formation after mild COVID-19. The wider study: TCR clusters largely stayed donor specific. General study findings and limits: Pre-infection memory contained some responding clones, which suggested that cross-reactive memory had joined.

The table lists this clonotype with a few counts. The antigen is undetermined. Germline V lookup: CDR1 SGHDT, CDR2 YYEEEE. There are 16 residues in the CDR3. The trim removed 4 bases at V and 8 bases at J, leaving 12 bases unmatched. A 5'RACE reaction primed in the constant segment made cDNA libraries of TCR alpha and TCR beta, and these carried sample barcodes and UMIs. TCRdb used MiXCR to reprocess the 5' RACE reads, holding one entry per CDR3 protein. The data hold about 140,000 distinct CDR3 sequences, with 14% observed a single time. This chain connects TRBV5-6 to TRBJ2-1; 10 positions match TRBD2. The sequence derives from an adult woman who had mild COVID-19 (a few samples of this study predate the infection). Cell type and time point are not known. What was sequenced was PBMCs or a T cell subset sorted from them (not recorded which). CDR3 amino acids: CASSLLLAGMGDEQFF. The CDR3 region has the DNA TGTGCCAGCAGCCTACTACTAGCGGGAATGGGAGATGAGCAGTTCTTC. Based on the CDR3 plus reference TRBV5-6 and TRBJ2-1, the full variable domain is DAGVTQSPTHLIKTRGQQVTLRCSPKSGHDTVSWYQQALGQGPQFIFQYYEEEERQRGNFPDRFSGHQFPNYSSELNVNALLLGDSALYLCASSLLLAGMGDEQFFGPGTRLTVL.